The 15 T cell receptor beta chains listed next were all sequenced from one sample in a study of tumor and adjacent non-tumor tissue in lung cancer. No cell sorting was done before RNA was extracted from the tissue. The normal lung tissue was taken more than 3 cm from the tumor edge. Three rounds of nested PCR, following a modified ARM-PCR protocol, produced the TCRbeta library. MiXCR, applied by TCRdb to the multiplex PCR reads, yields one record per CDR3 protein. This table holds about 110,000 distinct CDR3 sequences, about 61% found once. The sequenced sample consisted of distant non-tumor lung tissue. The source is a man in his 60s with non-small cell lung cancer.

With regard to this clonotype: The junction shows a germline mismatch at one end, possibly a read error. J is TRBJ2-2 and V is TRBV11-3, with 10 nucleotides matching TRBD2. CDR1 is SGHNT, CDR2 YENEEA, per germline. This CDR3 region has 15 residues. The CDR3 DNA sequence: TGTGCCAGCAGCGGAGCGGGAGGGGGCACCGGGGAACTGTTTTTT. This translates into CASSGAGGGTGELFF.

This clonotype was seen many times. The CDR3 sequence: CSAGDSDRGNNEQFF. CDR3 sequence (DNA): TGCAGTGCTGGGGATTCGGACAGGGGCAACAATGAGCAGTTCTTC. The J gene is TRBJ2-1, the V gene TRBV20-1, with 9 bases that match TRBD1. Germline CDR1 and CDR2: DFQATT and SNEGSKA (reference sequence). V gave up 5 bases and J gave up 5 bases; unmatched junction bases: 10. There are 15 residues in the CDR3.

This clonotype appeared many times. A junction end diverges from the germline sequence, so it may reflect a read error. The chain combines TRBV28 with TRBJ2-1; D may be TRBD1 (6 bases). Germline V gene sequence: CDR1 MDHEN, CDR2 SYDVKM. This CDR3 spans 16 amino acids. The CDR3 region has the DNA TGTGCCAGCAGTCTCGACCGGGACAATAACTACAATAAGCAGTTCTTC. It encodes CASSLDRDNNYNKQFF.

Concerning this clonotype: With a much larger clone just one base away, this may be a read error. The final CDR3 position lacks the conserved phenylalanine or tryptophan, pointing to a likely read error. The rearrangement joins TRBV6-1 to TRBJ2-1; 10 nucleotides line up with TRBD2. The V and J ends lost 1 base and 9 bases, in that order; junction bases with no gene match: 6. The CDR3 contains 15 residues. Germline lookup yields CDR1 MNHNS and CDR2 SASEGT. CDR3 DNA sequence: TGTGCCAGCAGTGAAGGGGCTAGCGGGAGACGTGAGCAGTTCCTC. This translates into CASSEGASGRREQFL.

Comment on this clonotype: This may come from a read error, since a much larger clone is one base off. The chain is built from TRBV6-5 and TRBJ1-6; 11 nucleotides agree with TRBD1. V lost 5 bases to trimming and J lost 11 bases; unmatched junction nucleotides: 5. The CDR3 is made up of 14 amino acids. The germline V gene encodes CDR1 MNHEY and CDR2 SVGAGI. The CDR3 nucleotides read TGTGCCAGCAGTAAGGACAGGGGGCGTCCACCCCTCCACTTT. Protein sequence: CASSKDRGRPPLHF.

This clonotype was recorded a few times. A much larger clone sits a single nucleotide away, making a read error possible. The genes are TRBV6-1 and TRBJ2-3, with TRBD2 matching 8 bases. J lost 5 bases, V lost 4 bases, and 8 bases had no gene match. Germline CDR1 MNHNS, CDR2 SASEGT. The CDR3 is made up of 15 amino acids. CDR3 amino acids: CASSARGGTVDTQYF. CDR3 DNA sequence: TGTGCCAGCAGTGCTCGCGGGGGGACCGTAGATACGCAGTATTTT.

Concerning this clonotype: Since no conserved phenylalanine or tryptophan closes the CDR3, a read error is the likely cause. The V call is TRBV7-9, the J call TRBJ2-5; 9 bases fit TRBD2. Germline assignment: CDR1 SEHNR and CDR2 FQNEAQ (reference sequence). CDR3 length: 14 residues. CDR3 loop: CASSLVAGGEIQYV. The CDR3 DNA reads TGTGCCAGCAGCTTAGTTGCGGGAGGGGAGATCCAGTACGTC.

With regard to this clonotype: A much more abundant neighbour one base away suggests this may be a read error. The rearrangement joins TRBV29-1 to TRBJ1-2; no reliable D call. This CDR3 comprises 13 residues. V lost 5 bases and J 4 bases, leaving 14 bases between the germline ends. Germline V gives CDR1 SQVTM, CDR2 ANQGSEA. The CDR3 spells CSVLQMGAYGYTF. The CDR3 coding sequence is TGCAGCGTTCTCCAGATGGGAGCCTATGGCTACACCTTC.

This clonotype showed up many times. The chain joins TRBV4-1 to TRBJ2-1; D possibly corresponds to TRBD2 (6 bases). The CDR3 sequence is 15 residues long. Trimming removed 2 bases at V and 4 bases at J, with 12 bases between. Germline loops: CDR1 MGHRA, CDR2 YSYEKL. CDR3 coding DNA: TGCGCCAGCAGCCAAATGATGGCGGGGTACAATGAGCAGTTCTTC. This sequence encodes CASSQMMAGYNEQFF.

The sample holds many counts of this clonotype. V is TRBV5-4 and J is TRBJ2-3; 11 bases map to TRBD2. This CDR3 comprises 14 residues. V shed 7 bases and J 2 bases; nucleotides not matched to a gene: 3. CDR1 SGHNT and CDR2 YYREEE come from the germline V gene (reference sequence). CDR3 residues: CASSGLAVTDTQYF. The CDR3 bases are TGTGCCAGCTCGGGACTAGCGGTCACAGATACGCAGTATTTT. Full variable domain (remainder filled in from reference TRBV5-4 and TRBJ2-3): ETGVTQSPTHLIKTRGQQVTLRCSSQSGHNTVSWYQQALGQGPQFIFQYYREEENGRGNFPPRFSGLQFPNYSSELNVNALELDDSALYLCASSGLAVTDTQYFGPGTRLTVL.

This clonotype appeared many times. The chain uses TRBV11-2 and TRBJ2-3; D call uncertain. The ends were cut back, 3 bases at V and 1 base at J, with 5 bases in the middle. From germline, CDR1 is SGHAT and CDR2 FQNNGV. This CDR3 is built from 13 residues. The CDR3 nucleotides read TGTGCCAGCAGCTTCATCCGCACAGATACGCAGTATTTT. Translated: CASSFIRTDTQYF.

V is TRBV7-9 and J is TRBJ1-1, with D hard to call. CDR3 size: 12 residues. Trimming stripped 1 base from V and 7 bases from J, with 7 bases between. CDR1 and CDR2 (germline): SEHNR, FQNEAQ (reference sequence). CDR3 coding DNA: TGTGCCAGCAGCTTAGAGGGATTTGAAGCTTTCTTT. This codes for CASSLEGFEAFF.

This clonotype was found a few times. Possible read error: a much larger clone is one base away. The rearrangement uses TRBV29-1 and TRBJ2-1, with unresolved D. CDR1 is SQVTM and CDR2 is ANQGSEA in the germline V gene. CDR3 length: 14 amino acids. The CDR3 DNA sequence: TGCAGCGTTGAAGTTGTTGACTCCCACAATGAGCAGTTCTTC. This translates into CSVEVVDSHNEQFF.

V and J are TRBV5-1 and TRBJ1-2; D might be TRBD1 (6 bases). Trimming shortened V by 0 bases and J by 4 bases, and 19 bases separated the two germline ends. The CDR3 consists of 17 residues. The V gene's germline CDR1 is SGHRS and CDR2 YFSETQ. Here the CDR3 reads CASSLGHSGGTGYGYTF. CDR3 bases: TGCGCCAGCAGCTTGGGGCACTCCGGGGGCACTGGCTATGGCTACACCTTC.

The table lists this clonotype with a few counts. The rearrangement joins TRBV2 to TRBJ1-1; D remains ambiguous. In germline, CDR1 is SNHLY, CDR2 FYNNEI. The CDR3 has 13 residues. The V end was cut by 3 bases, the J end by 1 base, with 6 bases between. Written as DNA, the CDR3 is TGTGCCAGCAGTGATCTAGCGAACACTGAAGCTTTCTTT. Residues: CASSDLANTEAFF.